The clone carrying this TCR beta chain was detected only a few times. From the RT-PCR reads, TCRdb called clonotypes with MiXCR, one entry per CDR3 protein. The table has about 960,000 distinct CDR3 sequences, under 20% seen once. This CDR3 region has 15 residues. V was pared by 4 bases and J by 3 bases, with 6 bases of the junction left unmatched. Germline loops: CDR1 SEHNR, CDR2 FQNEAQ (reference sequence). This sample stems from a study of patients and donors after allogeneic stem cell transplantation. The clonotype was recovered from a human donor who was either an allogeneic HSCT recipient or a stem cell or donor lymphocyte infusion donor (not recorded which). It is not recorded whose cells these are; they may come from a transplant donor. The gene calls are TRBV7-9 and TRBJ1-1, with TRBD1 identical over 9 bases. The sample was blood, either unsorted or a sorted T cell fraction (not recorded which). The CDR3 reads CASSSLTGGYTEAFF. DNA for the CDR3: TGTGCCAGCAGCTCGCTGACAGGGGGATACACTGAAGCTTTCTTT.